These 2 T cell receptor beta chains originate from one sample sequenced in a study of Graves' ophthalmopathy and Graves' hyperthyroidism. The TCR beta CDR3 regions underwent amplification from RNA transcripts. An initial RT-PCR round employing HTBI primers preceded a second-round multiplex PCR. TCRdb redid the calling of the multiplex PCR reads with MiXCR, one entry per CDR3 protein. In the table there are fewer than 350,000 distinct CDR3 sequences, around a sixth of which are singletons. Sequencing used peripheral blood. The receptors were gathered from an adult man with Graves' ophthalmopathy.

This clonotype was seen a few times. The chain employs TRBV3-1 and TRBJ1-1; D is unresolved. V was shortened by 5 bases and J by 4 bases, with 11 bases between the two germline ends. This CDR3 has 13 amino acids. The germline V gene has CDR1 LGHDT and CDR2 YNNKEL (reference sequence). The CDR3 DNA reads as TGTGCCAGCAGCTCAGCGTGGGGCACTGAAGCTTTCTTT. This codes for CASSSAWGTEAFF. Using reference TRBV3-1 and TRBJ1-1 for the parts outside the CDR3, the full variable domain is DTAVSQTPKYLVTQMGNDKSIKCEQNLGHDTMYWYKQDSKKFLKIMFSYNNKELIINETVPNRFSPKSPDKAHLNLHINSLELGDSAVYFCASSSAWGTEAFFGQGTRLTVV.

The table lists this clonotype with a count of one. The junction shows a germline mismatch at one end, possibly a read error. V usage is TRBV19 and J usage is TRBJ1-2; a possible D gene is TRBD1 (5 bases). There are 11 residues in the CDR3. Germline-derived CDR1 and CDR2 are LNHDA and SQIVND (reference sequence). This chain's CDR3 is CAIQGVYGYIF. The CDR3 DNA reads TGTGCCATCCAGGGTGTTTATGGCTACATCTTC.